This TCR beta chain stems from a study of T cell clonotyping in hematopoietic cell transplantation. Looking at the study overall: Recipients' pretransplant samples followed cytoreduction. Overall study results and limits: CD4 and CD8 repertoire contributions could not be separated without sorting.

This CDR3 spans 12 amino acids. CDR1 is SGHAT and CDR2 is FQNNGV in the germline V gene. The V and J ends lost 3 bases and 5 bases respectively, with 4 bases between them. Sample time point: recipient sample about 28 days before transplant, after cytoreduction. Samples: about 28 days before transplant, then days 30, 100 and 180 after. Produced via immunoSEQ multiplex PCR; TCRdb's table is partial and in-frame only. The repertoire has about 6,800 clones, almost 90% of them found once; the top ten carry 3.6%. With respect to this clone: Its antigen remains unidentified.

The specimen comprised peripheral blood mononuclear cells, sampled before stem cell transplant. This sequence joins TRBV11-2 and TRBJ2-2; D not resolved. The receptor was isolated from a young man with acute myeloid leukemia. Some clones in this sample may be carry-over from other donors' samples. CDR3 region: CASSFLTGELFF. In nucleotides, the CDR3 is TGTGCCAGCAGCTTTTTGACCGGGGAGCTGTTTTTT. Combining the CDR3 with reference TRBV11-2 and TRBJ2-2 gives the whole variable domain EAGVAQSPRYKIIEKRQSVAFWCNPISGHATLYWYQQILGQGPKLLIQFQNNGVVDDSQLPKDRFSAERLKGVDSTLKIQPAKLEDSAVYLCASSFLTGELFFGEGSRLTVL.